This TCR beta chain was identified in a study of PD-1 blockade in classical Hodgkin lymphoma. Study summary: Nivolumab was administered to patients intravenously at 3 mg/kg every 2 weeks. Whole-study findings and limits: Diversity in CD4+ TCRs, unlike that measured in CD8+ TCRs, had risen significantly by C4D1. Exclusion applied to patients who initiated nivolumab less than 1 year following ASCT.

Specified time point: cycle 4 day 1 (C4D1), after about 6 weeks of nivolumab. Exposure to brentuximab vedotin varied, and each patient had relapsed following autologous stem cell transplantation. Responses achieved at best were complete response, partial response or progressive disease. Of note for this clone: What it binds is not known.

Repertoires were generated with immunoSEQ multiplex PCR, while TCRdb's copy carries only in-frame clones and drops some. This sample has 110,000 or so clones; about nine tenths occur once, and the top ten carry 19%. The germline CDR1 and CDR2 sequences are SEHNR and FQNEAQ (reference sequence). The CDR3 sequence is 15 residues long. V dropped 5 bases and J dropped 7 bases, with 18 bases sitting between them. The V gene is TRBV7-9, the J gene TRBJ2-1, with a possible D match to TRBD2 (6 bases). The source of this sequence is a human donor with classical Hodgkin lymphoma. Sequencing used peripheral blood mononuclear cells (PBMCs), obtained before the fourth cycle of nivolumab. The CDR3 DNA reads TGTGCCAGCAGCATAAAAATCAGGGAGGCGAATGAGCAGTTCTTC. Its protein is CASSIKIREANEQFF.